The 27 T cell receptor beta chains reported below all come from one sample, sequenced in a study of regulatory T cells in long-lasting Graves disease (dated by TCRdb to about 2021). Explained via the paper, the time point label denotes: persistent/refractory GD, antithyroid drugs over 5 years with positive TRAb. RNA was extracted from PBMCs in TRIzol for both TCR sequencing and RNA sequencing. Libraries were constructed by multiplex PCR. Data came from an Illumina HiSeq 4000. TCR beta libraries were built with iRepertoire HTBI primers and Arm-PCR amplification of CDR3 regions. Clones were called with MiXCR by TCRdb after fastp trimmed the public reads at Q25, and only in-frame beta chains were retained. When rows share a CDR3 protein, they turn into one entry using the most common DNA and genes. The sample table holds roughly 500,000 distinct CDR3 sequences, of which 20% to 25% were seen once. The top ten hold 7% to 9% of the sample.

The sample consisted of peripheral blood mononuclear cells (PBMCs), taken when the disease was refractory, from a patient treated with antithyroid drugs. These receptors were collected from a female donor with Graves disease.

CDR3 DNA: TGCAGTGCTAGAGACGATGAGACCCAGTACTTC. Translation gives CSARDDETQYF. The V and J genes are TRBV20-1 and TRBJ2-5; D is undetermined. V was trimmed by 0 bases and J by 5 bases, leaving 4 bases between them. From germline, CDR1 is DFQATT and CDR2 SNEGSKA (reference sequence). The CDR3 is 11 amino acids.

CDR3 sequence reads: CSATVRQGSTDTQYF. CDR3 coding DNA: TGCAGTGCTACCGTCAGACAGGGGAGCACAGATACGCAGTATTTT. The V gene is TRBV20-1, the J gene TRBJ2-3, with 8 positions matching TRBD1. This CDR3 is 15 amino acids long. Germline V gene data show CDR1 as DFQATT and CDR2 as SNEGSKA (reference sequence). Trimming at V came to 4 bases and at J to 0 bases, leaving 6 bases not matched to a gene.

This clonotype was observed a few times. V gene TRBV20-1 combines with J gene TRBJ1-2, with unresolved D. Germline V gene data show CDR1 as DFQATT and CDR2 as SNEGSKA (reference sequence). Trimming shortened V by 7 bases and J by 8 bases, and 26 bases separated the two germline ends. CDR3 size: 15 residues. The CDR3 spells CSVPTRIGQQNGYTF. CDR3 bases: TGCAGTGTTCCAACACGTATCGGGCAGCAAAACGGCTACACCTTC.

The gene calls are TRBV5-1 and TRBJ2-3, with D tentatively TRBD2 (5 bases). The CDR3 is 15 amino acids. Looked up from germline, CDR1 is SGHRS and CDR2 is YFSETQ. The V end lost 0 bases, the J end lost 3 bases, and 11 bases lay between the germline ends. The CDR3 reads CASSLVGVGTDTQYF. CDR3 nucleotides: TGCGCCAGCAGCTTGGTCGGGGTCGGGACAGATACGCAGTATTTT. Variable domain in full (rest from reference TRBV5-1 and TRBJ2-3): KAGVTQTPRYLIKTRGQQVTLSCSPISGHRSVSWYQQTPGQGLQFLFEYFSETQRNKGNFPGRFSGRQFSNSRSEMNVSTLELGDSALYLCASSLVGVGTDTQYFGPGTRLTVL.

This clonotype was found once. V is TRBV7-9 and J is TRBJ1-5; 10 positions match TRBD1. The CDR3 length is 16 residues. The V and J ends lost 4 bases and 6 bases, in that order; junction bases with no gene match: 9. CDR1 is SEHNR and CDR2 is FQNEAQ in the germline V gene (reference sequence). CDR3: CASSSSGTGDVQPQHF. Here the CDR3 DNA reads TGTGCCAGCAGCTCCTCAGGGACAGGGGACGTTCAGCCCCAGCATTTT.

There are a few counts of this clonotype. The chain has TRBV7-2 and TRBJ2-2; D assignment may be TRBD1 or TRBD2 (5 bases each). From germline, CDR1 is SGHTA and CDR2 FQGNSA. V was clipped by 2 bases and J by 1 base, with 14 bases between them. This CDR3 has 17 amino acids. CDR3 nucleotide sequence: TGTGCCAGCAGCTTACCAGGGCTGACTAAGAACACCGGGGAGCTGTTTTTT. Protein product: CASSLPGLTKNTGELFF.

This clonotype was counted ten times or more. CDR3 nucleotides: TGTGCCAGCAGTGGCCAGGGTGGCTATGGCTACACCTTC. Translation: CASSGQGGYGYTF. The chain has TRBV28 and TRBJ1-2; D possibly corresponds to TRBD1 (5 bases). Germline CDR1 MDHEN, CDR2 SYDVKM. The CDR3 is made up of 13 amino acids. The V end was cut by 5 bases, the J end by 4 bases, with 11 bases between.

This clonotype was counted at least ten times. The chain combines TRBV7-8 with TRBJ1-6; no clear D gene. This CDR3 contains 14 residues. The germline V and J ends were trimmed by 2 bases and 2 bases, with 4 bases remaining between them. Per the germline V gene, CDR1 is SGHVS and CDR2 is FQNEAQ. As DNA, the CDR3 is TGTGCCAGCAGCTTAACAGCCTATAATTCACCCCTCCACTTT. This gives the protein CASSLTAYNSPLHF. The full variable domain, its missing parts supplied by reference TRBV7-8 and TRBJ1-6, is GAGVSQSPRYKVAKRGQDVALRCDPISGHVSLFWYQQALGQGPEFLTYFQNEAQLDKSGLPSDRFFAERPEGSVSTLKIQRTQQEDSAVYLCASSLTAYNSPLHFGNGTRLTVT.

In this sample, this clonotype turned up a few times. This is likely a read error, given that the CDR3 carries no conserved phenylalanine or tryptophan at its end. V is TRBV3-1 and J is TRBJ1-1, with D unclear. Germline V gives CDR1 LGHDT, CDR2 YNNKEL (reference sequence). V was trimmed by 0 bases and J by 7 bases, leaving 9 bases between them. This CDR3 is 13 amino acids long. The DNA of the CDR3 is TGTGCCAGCAGCCAAGAGTATCGGAGTGAAGCTTTCTCT. Amino acid sequence: CASSQEYRSEAFS.

As for this clonotype: One end of the junction varies from germline; a read error may be responsible. The chain employs TRBV6-1 and TRBJ2-1, with 8 bases fitting TRBD2. The germline V gene encodes CDR1 MNHNS and CDR2 SASEGT. The CDR3 is made up of 13 amino acids. The CDR3 loop reads CASRPGLVPEQFF. CDR3 DNA: TGTGCTAGCAGGCCGGGACTAGTTCCTGAGCAGTTCTTC.

This clonotype was picked up a small number of times. The J gene is TRBJ1-2, the V gene TRBV3-1, with D hard to call. The CDR3 consists of 14 residues. V lost 3 bases and J 6 bases, leaving 14 bases between the germline ends. CDR1 and CDR2 (germline): LGHDT, YNNKEL (reference sequence). CDR3 loop: CASSQAQREDGYTF. Here the CDR3 DNA reads TGTGCCAGCAGCCAGGCACAGAGAGAGGATGGCTACACCTTC.

This clonotype appeared a few times. This clone may be a read error of a much larger clone one base away. The chain uses TRBV2 and TRBJ1-4; no reliable D call. Germline CDR1 SNHLY, CDR2 FYNNEI. With 4 bases removed from V and 7 bases from J, the gap between germline ends came to 10 bases. There are 13 residues in the CDR3. CDR3 in amino acids: CASSVRGGEKLFF. The DNA for the CDR3 is TGTGCCAGCAGTGTACGGGGTGGTGAAAAACTGTTTTTT.

The chain recombines TRBV28 with TRBJ1-1; a weak D match, TRBD1 (5 bases). The CDR3 runs 14 residues. Germline lookup yields CDR1 MDHEN and CDR2 SYDVKM. The V end lost 4 bases, the J end lost 7 bases, and 16 bases lay between the germline ends. The CDR3 DNA is TGTGCCAGCAGTTCTCATATGGGGCCAGGTGAAGCTTTCTTT. This encodes CASSSHMGPGEAFF.

This clonotype has more than one count but fewer than ten. The rearrangement uses TRBV30 and TRBJ1-4, with D unclear. CDR3 size: 14 residues. Trimming removed 2 bases at V and 3 bases at J, with 10 bases between. The germline V gene encodes CDR1 GTSNPN and CDR2 SVGIG (reference sequence). The CDR3 DNA reads TGTGCCTGGAGTCTTTTAAGCGCTAATGAAAAACTGTTTTTT. Protein: CAWSLLSANEKLFF.

V gene TRBV28 combines with J gene TRBJ2-7; 9 bases are a match to TRBD1. V shed 2 bases and J 7 bases; nucleotides not matched to a gene: 9. Germline CDR1 is MDHEN and CDR2 is SYDVKM. The CDR3 runs to 15 residues. The CDR3 spells CASSLKQGALDEQYF. The DNA of the CDR3 is TGTGCCAGCAGTTTAAAACAGGGGGCCCTCGATGAGCAGTACTTC.

This clonotype showed up just a few times. The chain combines TRBV18 with TRBJ1-5; TRBD1 matches 7 bases. V was pared by 5 bases and J by 5 bases, with 3 bases of the junction left unmatched. The germline V gene has CDR1 KGHSH and CDR2 LQKENI. The CDR3 is 13 amino acids. The CDR3, as DNA: TGTGCCAGCTCAGGACAGGCGGATCAGCCCCAGCATTTT. It translates to CASSGQADQPQHF.

Ten or more counts support this clonotype. The V and J genes are TRBV7-9 and TRBJ2-5; a weak D match, TRBD2 (5 bases). V was cut by 5 bases and J by 2 bases, with 12 bases left in between. The CDR3 loop spans 14 amino acids. Germline assignment: CDR1 SEHNR and CDR2 FQNEAQ (reference sequence). CDR3 nucleotide sequence: TGTGCCAGCAGCACCCACAGCGGTCAAGAGACCCAGTACTTC. Translated: CASSTHSGQETQYF.

The CDR3 loop reads CASAPGTEGNSPLHF. The CDR3 DNA reads TGTGCCAGCGCTCCCGGGACAGAGGGAAATTCACCCCTCCACTTT. The chain has TRBV28 and TRBJ1-6; 7 bases fit TRBD1. The CDR3 is 15 residues long. Germline CDR1 MDHEN, CDR2 SYDVKM. The junction had 11 bases not matched to a gene; V was cut back by 8 bases and J by 7 bases.

This clonotype was counted only a few times. The chain links TRBV19 to TRBJ2-5; 7 bases are a match to TRBD2. V lost 8 bases and J lost 11; bases outside the gene matches: 11. This CDR3 is 12 amino acids long. Germline V CDR1 and CDR2: LNHDA, SQIVND (reference sequence). In nucleotides, the CDR3 is TGTGCCAGTTCCTCCGGGCGGGGGAGGCAGTACTTC. This sequence encodes CASSSGRGRQYF.

V usage is TRBV12-3 or TRBV12-4 and J usage is TRBJ2-5; 10 bases agree with TRBD1. The CDR3 totals 16 residues. The trim removed 6 bases at V and 4 bases at J, leaving 11 bases unmatched. The CDR3 DNA follows: TGTGCCAGCAGCACCGAAGGGACAGGGGTGTCAGAGACCCAGTACTTC. As protein: CASSTEGTGVSETQYF.

This clonotype has only a few counts. The V call is TRBV4-2, the J call TRBJ1-1; perhaps TRBD1 as D (5 bases). V dropped 4 bases and J dropped 5 bases, with 11 bases sitting between them. The CDR3 has 13 amino acids. The germline CDR1 and CDR2 sequences are LGHNA and YNFKEQ. CDR3 residues: CASSRDPPTEAFF. The CDR3 bases are TGTGCCAGCAGCCGGGACCCCCCTACTGAAGCTTTCTTT.

In this sample, this clonotype turned up many times. This chain uses TRBV3-1 with TRBJ1-5; D remains unclear. The CDR3 covers 14 residues. V lost 5 bases and J 5 bases, leaving 13 bases between the germline ends. In germline, CDR1 is LGHDT, CDR2 YNNKEL (reference sequence). CDR3 residues: CASSDGLGDQPQHF. In DNA form, the CDR3 reads TGTGCCAGCAGCGACGGCCTGGGAGATCAGCCCCAGCATTTT.

The chain couples TRBV5-1 to TRBJ2-3; 14 positions match TRBD2. CDR1 is SGHRS and CDR2 is YFSETQ in the germline V gene. V was clipped by 4 bases and J by 4 bases; unmatched bases: 5. The CDR3 length is 16 residues. CDR3 loop: CASSALGLAGADTQYF. The DNA for the CDR3 is TGCGCCAGCAGCGCCCTGGGACTAGCGGGAGCAGATACGCAGTATTTT.

The chain recombines TRBV20-1 with TRBJ1-6; D may be TRBD1 (5 bases). The CDR3 totals 18 residues. V gave up 3 bases and J gave up 0 bases, with 18 bases separating them. Germline-derived CDR1 and CDR2 are DFQATT and SNEGSKA (reference sequence). The CDR3 is CSARAEERGSSYNSPLHF. CDR3 bases: TGCAGTGCTAGGGCGGAGGAGAGGGGCAGCTCCTATAATTCACCCCTCCACTTT.

V usage is TRBV29-1 and J usage is TRBJ2-2; 10 bases line up with TRBD1. The CDR3 has 15 amino acids. The junction had 9 bases not matched to a gene; V was cut back by 5 bases and J by 6 bases. Germline V gene sequence: CDR1 SQVTM, CDR2 ANQGSEA. The chain's CDR3 is CSVYTGTGEAGELFF. The CDR3 DNA reads as TGCAGCGTTTATACCGGGACAGGGGAGGCCGGGGAGCTGTTTTTT.

This chain connects TRBV6-1 to TRBJ2-7; the match to TRBD2 covers 11 bases. Germline lookup yields CDR1 MNHNS and CDR2 SASEGT. The CDR3 consists of 16 residues. J lost 1 base, V lost 6 bases, and 8 bases had no gene match. The CDR3: CASSSTTSGVSYEQYF. In DNA form, the CDR3 reads TGTGCCAGCAGCTCAACGACTAGCGGGGTATCCTACGAGCAGTACTTC.

The J gene is TRBJ1-3, the V gene TRBV7-9, with D unresolved. CDR3 length equals 15 residues. Germline V lookup: CDR1 SEHNR, CDR2 FQNEAQ (reference sequence). V gave up 2 bases and J gave up 2 bases, with 10 bases separating them. The DNA for the CDR3 is TGTGCCAGCAGCTTAACGCCCTCCCCTGGAAACACCATATATTTT. Residues: CASSLTPSPGNTIYF.